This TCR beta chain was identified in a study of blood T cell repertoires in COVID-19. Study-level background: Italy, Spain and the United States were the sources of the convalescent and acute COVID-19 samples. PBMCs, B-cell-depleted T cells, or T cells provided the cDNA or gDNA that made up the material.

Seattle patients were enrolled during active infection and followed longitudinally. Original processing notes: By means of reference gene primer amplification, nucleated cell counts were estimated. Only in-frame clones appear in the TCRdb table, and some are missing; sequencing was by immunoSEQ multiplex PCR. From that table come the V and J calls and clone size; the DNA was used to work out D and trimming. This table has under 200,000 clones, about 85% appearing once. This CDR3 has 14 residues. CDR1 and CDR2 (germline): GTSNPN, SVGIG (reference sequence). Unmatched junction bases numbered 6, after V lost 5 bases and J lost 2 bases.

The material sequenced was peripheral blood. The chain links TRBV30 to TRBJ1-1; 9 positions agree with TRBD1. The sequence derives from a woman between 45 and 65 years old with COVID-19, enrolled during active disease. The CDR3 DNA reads TGTGCCTGGGCCCCGGGACAGGGAAACACTGAAGCTTTCTTT. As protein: CAWAPGQGNTEAFF.